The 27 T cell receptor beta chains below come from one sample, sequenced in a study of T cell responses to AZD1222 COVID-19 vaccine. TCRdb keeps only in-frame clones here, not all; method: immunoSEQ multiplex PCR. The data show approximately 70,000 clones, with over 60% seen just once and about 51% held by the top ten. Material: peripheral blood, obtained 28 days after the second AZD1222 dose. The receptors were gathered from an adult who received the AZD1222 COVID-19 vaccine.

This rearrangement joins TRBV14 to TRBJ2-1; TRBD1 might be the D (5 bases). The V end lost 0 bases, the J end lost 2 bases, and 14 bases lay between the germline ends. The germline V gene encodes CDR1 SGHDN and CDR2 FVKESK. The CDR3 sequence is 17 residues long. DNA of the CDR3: TGTGCCAGCAGCCAAGATCTTGGGGTGGGGCCCTACAATGAGCAGTTCTTC. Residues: CASSQDLGVGPYNEQFF.

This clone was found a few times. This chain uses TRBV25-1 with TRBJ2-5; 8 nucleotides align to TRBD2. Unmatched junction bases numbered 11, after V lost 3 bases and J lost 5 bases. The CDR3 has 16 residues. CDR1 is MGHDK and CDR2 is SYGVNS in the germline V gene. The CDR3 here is CASSDPVGLAGETQYF. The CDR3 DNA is TGTGCCAGCAGTGATCCCGTTGGACTAGCTGGTGAGACCCAGTACTTC.

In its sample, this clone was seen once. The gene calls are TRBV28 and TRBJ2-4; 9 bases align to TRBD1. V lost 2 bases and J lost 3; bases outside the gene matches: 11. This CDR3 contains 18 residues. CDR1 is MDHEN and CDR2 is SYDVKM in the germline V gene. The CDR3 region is CASSLRWRDRVDKNIQYF. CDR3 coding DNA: TGTGCCAGCAGTTTAAGGTGGCGGGACAGGGTCGACAAAAACATTCAGTACTTC.

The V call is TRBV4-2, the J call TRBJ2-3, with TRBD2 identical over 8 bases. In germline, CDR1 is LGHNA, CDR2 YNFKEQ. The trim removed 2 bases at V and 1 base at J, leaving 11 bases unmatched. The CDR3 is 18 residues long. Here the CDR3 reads CASSQSPGGAGGTDTQYF. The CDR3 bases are TGTGCCAGCAGCCAAAGCCCGGGTGGAGCGGGAGGCACAGATACGCAGTATTTT.

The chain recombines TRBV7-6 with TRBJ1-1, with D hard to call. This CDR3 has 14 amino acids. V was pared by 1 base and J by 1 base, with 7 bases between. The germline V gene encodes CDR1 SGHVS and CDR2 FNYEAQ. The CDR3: CASSLVEGNTEAFF. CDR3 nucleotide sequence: TGTGCCAGCAGCTTAGTTGAGGGGAACACTGAAGCTTTCTTT. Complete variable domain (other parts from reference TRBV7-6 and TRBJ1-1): GAGVSQSPRYKVTKRGQDVALRCDPISGHVSLYWYRQALGQGPEFLTYFNYEAQQDKSGLPNDRFSAERPEGSISTLTIQRTEQRDSAMYRCASSLVEGNTEAFFGQGTRLTVV.

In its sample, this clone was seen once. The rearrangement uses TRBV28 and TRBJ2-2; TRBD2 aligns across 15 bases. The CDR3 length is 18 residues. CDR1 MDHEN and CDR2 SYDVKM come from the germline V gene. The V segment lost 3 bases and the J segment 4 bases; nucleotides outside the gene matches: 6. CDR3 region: CASSFTGLAGGGTGELFF. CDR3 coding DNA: TGTGCCAGCAGTTTTACGGGACTAGCGGGGGGCGGCACCGGGGAGCTGTTTTTT.

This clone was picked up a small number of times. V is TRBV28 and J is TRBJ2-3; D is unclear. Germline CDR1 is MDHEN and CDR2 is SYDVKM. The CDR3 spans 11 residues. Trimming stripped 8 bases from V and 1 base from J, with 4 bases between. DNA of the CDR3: TGTGCCAGCCGGGGCACAGATACGCAGTATTTT. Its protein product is CASRGTDTQYF.

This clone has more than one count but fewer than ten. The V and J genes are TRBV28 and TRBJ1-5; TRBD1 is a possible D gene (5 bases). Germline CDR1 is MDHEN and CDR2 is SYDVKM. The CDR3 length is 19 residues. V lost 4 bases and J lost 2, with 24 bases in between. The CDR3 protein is CASSSSPNARDGRNQPQHF. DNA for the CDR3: TGTGCCAGCAGTTCGTCACCAAACGCCAGGGATGGTCGCAATCAGCCCCAGCATTTT.

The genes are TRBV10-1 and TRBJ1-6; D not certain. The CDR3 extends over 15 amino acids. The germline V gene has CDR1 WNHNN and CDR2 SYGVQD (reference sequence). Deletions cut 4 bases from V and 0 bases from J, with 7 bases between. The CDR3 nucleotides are TGCGCCAGCAGTGTAAACAGCTCCTATAATTCACCCCTCCACTTT. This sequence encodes CASSVNSSYNSPLHF.

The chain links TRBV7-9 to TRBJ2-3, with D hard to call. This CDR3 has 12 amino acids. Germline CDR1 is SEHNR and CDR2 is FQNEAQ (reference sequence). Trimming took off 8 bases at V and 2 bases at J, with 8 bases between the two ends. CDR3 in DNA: TGTGCCAGCCCCGACCCCACAGATACGCAGTATTTT. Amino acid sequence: CASPDPTDTQYF. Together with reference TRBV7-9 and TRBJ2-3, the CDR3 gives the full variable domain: DTGVSQNPRHKITKRGQNVTFRCDPISEHNRLYWYRQTLGQGPEFLTYFQNEAQLEKSRLLSDRFSAERPKGSFSTLEIQRTEQGDSAMYLCASPDPTDTQYFGPGTRLTVL.

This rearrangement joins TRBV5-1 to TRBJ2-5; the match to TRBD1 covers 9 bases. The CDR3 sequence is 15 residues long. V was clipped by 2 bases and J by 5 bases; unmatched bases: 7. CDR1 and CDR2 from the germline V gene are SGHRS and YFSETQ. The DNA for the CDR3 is TGCGCCAGCAGCTTACAGGGGACAGGGAGGGAGACCCAGTACTTC. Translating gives CASSLQGTGRETQYF.

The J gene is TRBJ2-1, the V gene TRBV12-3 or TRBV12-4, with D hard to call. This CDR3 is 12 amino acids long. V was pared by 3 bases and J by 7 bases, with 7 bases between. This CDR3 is CASSFSPNEQFF. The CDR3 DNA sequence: TGTGCCAGCAGTTTCAGTCCAAATGAGCAGTTCTTC.

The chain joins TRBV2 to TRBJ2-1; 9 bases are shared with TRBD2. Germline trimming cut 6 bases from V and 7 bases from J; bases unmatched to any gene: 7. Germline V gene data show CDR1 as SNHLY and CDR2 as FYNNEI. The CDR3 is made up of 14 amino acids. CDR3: CASRMTGLANEQFF. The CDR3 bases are TGTGCCAGCAGGATGACGGGACTAGCAAATGAGCAGTTCTTC.

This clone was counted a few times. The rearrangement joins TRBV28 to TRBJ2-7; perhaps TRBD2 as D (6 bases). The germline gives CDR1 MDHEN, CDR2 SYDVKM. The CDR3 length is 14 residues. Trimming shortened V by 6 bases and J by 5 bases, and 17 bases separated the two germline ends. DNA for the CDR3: TGTGCCAGCAGGCAGATCCACCCGGGGGACGAGCAGTACTTC. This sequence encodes CASRQIHPGDEQYF. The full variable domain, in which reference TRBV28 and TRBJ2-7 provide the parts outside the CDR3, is DVKVTQSSRYLVKRTGEKVFLECVQDMDHENMFWYRQDPGLGLRLIYFSYDVKMKEKGDIPEGYSVSREKKERFSLILESASTNQTSMYLCASRQIHPGDEQYFGPGTRLTVT.

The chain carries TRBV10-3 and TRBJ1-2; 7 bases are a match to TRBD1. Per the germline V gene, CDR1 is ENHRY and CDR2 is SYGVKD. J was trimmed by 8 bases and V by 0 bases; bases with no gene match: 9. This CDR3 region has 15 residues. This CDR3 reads CAISESSLQGYGYTF. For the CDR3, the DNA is TGTGCCATCAGTGAGTCGTCCTTACAGGGGTACGGCTACACCTTC.

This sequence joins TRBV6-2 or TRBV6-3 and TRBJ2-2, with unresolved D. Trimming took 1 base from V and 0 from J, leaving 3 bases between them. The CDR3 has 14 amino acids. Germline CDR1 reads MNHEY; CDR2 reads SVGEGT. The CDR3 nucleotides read TGTGCCAGCAGTTACTTCGCGAACACCGGGGAGCTGTTTTTT. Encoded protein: CASSYFANTGELFF.

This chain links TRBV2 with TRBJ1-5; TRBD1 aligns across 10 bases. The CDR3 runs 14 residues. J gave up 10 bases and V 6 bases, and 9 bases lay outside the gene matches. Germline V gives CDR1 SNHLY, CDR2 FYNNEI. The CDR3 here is CASRGTGVWKPQHF. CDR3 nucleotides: TGTGCCAGCAGAGGGACAGGGGTATGGAAACCCCAGCATTTT.

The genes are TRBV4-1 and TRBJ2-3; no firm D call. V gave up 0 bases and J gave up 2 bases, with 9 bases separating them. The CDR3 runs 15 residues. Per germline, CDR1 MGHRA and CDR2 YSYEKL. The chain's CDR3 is CASSQDQWATDTQYF. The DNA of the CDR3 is TGCGCCAGCAGCCAAGATCAGTGGGCCACAGATACGCAGTATTTT.

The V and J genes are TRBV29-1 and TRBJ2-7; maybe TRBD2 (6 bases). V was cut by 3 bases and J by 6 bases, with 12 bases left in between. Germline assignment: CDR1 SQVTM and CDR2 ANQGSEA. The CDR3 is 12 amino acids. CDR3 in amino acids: CSVDYQGGEQYF. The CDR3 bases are TGCAGCGTTGATTACCAGGGAGGCGAGCAGTACTTC.

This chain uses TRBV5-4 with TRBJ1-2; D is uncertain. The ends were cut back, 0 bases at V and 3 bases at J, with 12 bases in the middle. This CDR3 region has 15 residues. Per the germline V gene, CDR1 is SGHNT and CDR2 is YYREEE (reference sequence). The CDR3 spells CASSLGVGFDYGYTF. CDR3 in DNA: TGTGCCAGCAGCTTGGGGGTGGGGTTCGACTATGGCTACACCTTC.

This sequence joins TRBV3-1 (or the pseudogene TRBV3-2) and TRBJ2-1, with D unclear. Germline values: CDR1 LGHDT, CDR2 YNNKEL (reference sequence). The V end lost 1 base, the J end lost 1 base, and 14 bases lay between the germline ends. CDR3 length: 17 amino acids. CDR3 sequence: CASSQGSGVGSYNEQFF. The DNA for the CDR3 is TGTGCCAGCAGCCAAGGAAGTGGGGTCGGGTCCTACAATGAGCAGTTCTTC.

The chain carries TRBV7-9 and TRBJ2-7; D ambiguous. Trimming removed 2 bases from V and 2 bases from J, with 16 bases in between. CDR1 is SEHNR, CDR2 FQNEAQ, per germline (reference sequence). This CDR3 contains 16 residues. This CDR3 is CASSLSWQSATYEQYF. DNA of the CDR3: TGTGCCAGCAGCTTAAGCTGGCAGTCAGCCACCTACGAGCAGTACTTC.

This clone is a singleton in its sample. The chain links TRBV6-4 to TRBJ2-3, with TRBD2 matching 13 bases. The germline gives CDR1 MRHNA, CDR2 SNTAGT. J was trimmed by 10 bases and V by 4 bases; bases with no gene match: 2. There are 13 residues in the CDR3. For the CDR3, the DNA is TGTGCCAGCAGTGGACTAGCGGGAGGTCCGCAGTATTTT. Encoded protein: CASSGLAGGPQYF.

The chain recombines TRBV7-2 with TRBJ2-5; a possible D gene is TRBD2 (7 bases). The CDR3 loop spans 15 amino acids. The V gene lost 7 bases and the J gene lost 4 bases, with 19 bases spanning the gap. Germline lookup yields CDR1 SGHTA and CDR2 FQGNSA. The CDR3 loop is CASTGLGGPGETQYF. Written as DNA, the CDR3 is TGTGCCAGCACTGGCCTGGGGGGGCCTGGAGAGACCCAGTACTTC.

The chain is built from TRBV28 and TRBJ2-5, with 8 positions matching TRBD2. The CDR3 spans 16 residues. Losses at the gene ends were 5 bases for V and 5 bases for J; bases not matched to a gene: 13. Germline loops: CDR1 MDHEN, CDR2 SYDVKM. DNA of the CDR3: TGTGCCAGCAGTACCCTCGGGGGGGGATACGGGGAGACCCAGTACTTC. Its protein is CASSTLGGGYGETQYF. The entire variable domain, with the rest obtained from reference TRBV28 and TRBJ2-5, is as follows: DVKVTQSSRYLVKRTGEKVFLECVQDMDHENMFWYRQDPGLGLRLIYFSYDVKMKEKGDIPEGYSVSREKKERFSLILESASTNQTSMYLCASSTLGGGYGETQYFGPGTRLLVL.

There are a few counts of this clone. DNA of the CDR3: TGTGCCAGCAGCCGAGCCGGGACAGCCGTCACTGAAGCTTTCTTT. As protein: CASSRAGTAVTEAFF. The chain carries TRBV14 and TRBJ1-1, with 7 nucleotides matching TRBD1. This CDR3 spans 15 amino acids. The trim removed 4 bases at V and 4 bases at J, leaving 9 bases unmatched. Germline V lookup: CDR1 SGHDN, CDR2 FVKESK. Combining the CDR3 with reference TRBV14 and TRBJ1-1 gives the whole variable domain EAGVTQFPSHSVIEKGQTVTLRCDPISGHDNLYWYRRVMGKEIKFLLHFVKESKQDESGMPNNRFLAERTGGTYSTLKVQPAELEDSGVYFCASSRAGTAVTEAFFGQGTRLTVV.

This CDR3 reads CASSDASLAGGPWFVYTQYF. The CDR3 nucleotides are TGTGCCAGCAGTGACGCGAGTCTAGCGGGGGGGCCTTGGTTCGTATATACGCAGTATTTT. The chain links TRBV2 to TRBJ2-3; 12 bases align to TRBD2. This CDR3 contains 20 residues. Germline V gene sequence: CDR1 SNHLY, CDR2 FYNNEI. Trimming took 3 bases from V and 7 from J; bases not matched to a gene: 20.